This T cell receptor delta chain was profiled in a study of fetal and pediatric gammadelta thymocytes (dated by TCRdb to 2021 to 2024). As for the study more broadly: The bulk gammadelta thymocyte repertoires combined previously published and newly generated, unpublished data and were used to strengthen a single-cell study of gammadelta thymocyte development. To increase subject numbers and strengthen the CDR3 publicity analysis, bulk TCR repertoire data were added. In total, the bulk gammadelta thymocyte repertoire set covered around ten subjects, made up of 7 pediatric thymus donors and 3 fetal thymus donors. The bulk gammadelta thymocyte repertoires combined unpublished data with previously published data (refs 27,28). The research as a whole found: Compared with post-natal repertoires, fetal gammadelta thymocyte repertoires had previously been reported to be enriched for TRDV2, TRGV8 and TRGV9 usage, low N additions and public CDR3s.

For staining, thymocytes received Zombie NIR viability dye along with antibodies against CD3 (UCHT1), TCRgammadelta (11F2), TCRVgamma9 (IMMU360) and TCRVdelta2 (IMMU389). Bulk TRD and TRG CDR3 repertoires were generated separately from sorted Vgamma9Vdelta2 and nonVgamma9Vdelta2 gammadelta thymocytes of human fetal and pediatric thymuses. Pediatric thymus tissue was obtained in Belgium from children undergoing cardiac surgery. The pediatric thymus donors in the study ranged in age from about 1 to 11 years. Thymic cell suspensions from fetal and post-natal thymuses were prepared as previously described. CD3+ gammadeltaTCR+ Vgamma9+ Vdelta2+ cells were sorted as Vgamma9Vdelta2 thymocytes. Cells were sorted on a FACS Aria III cell sorter (BD Biosciences). The CDR3 covers 15 residues, taking in both the cysteine and the phenylalanine. Just the 45-base CDR3 DNA is kept, in frame starting at base 1. Looking up the germline V gene yields CDR1 GEAIGNYY and CDR2 EKD.

This sample was sequenced with an Illumina MiSeq. On the study's bioinformatics: To analyze publicity, the Vgamma9Vdelta2 and nonVgamma9Vdelta2 bulk CDR3 files from each subject were merged so that every subject had one combined repertoire. CDR3 publicity was given a score from 0 to 19 by checking each amino acid sequence across 9 single-cell datasets and 10 bulk repertoires with base R and dplyr. Clones were re-identified by TCRdb from the public reads with CATT, and rows with the same DNA were merged. The V and J calls reflect TCRdb's pipeline rather than the authors' work. Present in this sample are about a thousand delta-chain clones, roughly 49% of which were seen just once. About 15% of the sample is held by the ten biggest clonotypes. As concerns this clone: Its specific antigen is unknown. It differs at one base from a far larger clone, so likely a read error. Other DNA sequences in this sample translate to the same CDR3.

The chain links TRDV2 with TRDJ1, with TRDD3 identical over 7 junction bases. The sample consisted of Vgamma9Vdelta2 gamma-delta T cells from the thymus. The cell subset or site label, read with the paper, signifies: sorted CD3+gammadeltaTCR+Vgamma9+Vdelta2+ thymocytes. The receptor comes from a child who underwent cardiac surgery and was recorded as healthy. The nucleotides read TGTGCCTGCGGACTAAAGGGGATAGCTGCAGATAAACTCATTTTT. Translated, this gives CACGLKGIAADKLIF.